This TCR beta chain comes out of a study of Ad26.COV2.S vaccination and SARS-CoV-2 variants. Assay used: immunoSEQ multiplex PCR; TCRdb lists only in-frame clones, some missing. The sample contains about half a million clones, roughly 87% of which appear only once. The CDR3 is 14 residues long. Trimming left V 4 bases short and J 8 bases short, with 14 bases between. Germline V gives CDR1 MGHRA, CDR2 YSYEKL. Noted treatment: roughly 18 received Ad26.COV2.S at low or high dose, single or two shots; several received placebo; per-sample allocation not given. Collection of samples fell on day 63 after the first vaccine or placebo injection.

The sequencing here drew on peripheral blood, taken in a trial of Ad26.COV2.S vaccine versus placebo. The source of this sequence is a person between 18 and 65 years old who received the Ad26.COV2.S COVID-19 vaccine or a placebo. The chain joins TRBV4-1 to TRBJ1-4; a weak D match, TRBD1 (5 bases). CDR3 residues: CASSRWQGEEKLFF. As DNA, the CDR3 is TGCGCCAGCAGCCGGTGGCAGGGTGAGGAAAAACTGTTTTTT.